Sequencing of this TCR beta chain was carried out in a study of T cell repertoires in cytomegalovirus infection. Study context: From public TCR beta signatures came an indication of both CMV infection and matching HLA type.

Findings of the study overall: Frequencies of public TCR beta families were cumulated, and this identified carriers of CMV plus the relevant HLA. Ex vivo responses were dominated by HLA-C-restricted CMV-specific TCR beta clonotypes.

Each CDR3 protein is one row after TCRdb ran MiXCR on the reads. The sample lists 150,000 to 200,000 distinct CDR3 sequences; about a tenth were seen once. Many counts were recorded for this clonotype. Its antigen is unknown. Trimming pared 8 bases from V and 0 bases from J, leaving 11 bases between. CDR1 MDHEN and CDR2 SYDVKM come from the germline V gene. The CDR3 is 14 amino acids. The source of this sequence is a human donor in good health (CMV status not recorded). Some clones in this sample may be carry-over from other donors' samples. The sample consisted of PBMCs. The chain employs TRBV28 and TRBJ2-1; unclear D gene. The CDR3 region is CASEVSSSYNEQFF. CDR3 nucleotide sequence: TGTGCCAGCGAGGTGTCGAGCTCCTACAATGAGCAGTTCTTC. The variable domain in full, completed from reference TRBV28 and TRBJ2-1, reads DVKVTQSSRYLVKRTGEKVFLECVQDMDHENMFWYRQDPGLGLRLIYFSYDVKMKEKGDIPEGYSVSREKKERFSLILESASTNQTSMYLCASEVSSSYNEQFFGPGTRLTVL.